This is a list of T cell receptor beta chains from one sample in a study of blood T cell repertoires in COVID-19. The data were produced by immunoSEQ multiplex PCR, yet TCRdb's version contains in-frame clones alone and is incomplete. The sample contains a few hundred thousand clones, 89% of which appear only once. Sequenced material: peripheral blood. The origin of the receptors is a woman aged 55-70 years with acute or convalescent COVID-19. CDR3s include the opening cysteine and the closing phenylalanine or tryptophan. A D gene is named only where the DNA matches it firmly.

>-|TRBV4-3|16
CASSTGTSNQISPLHF
>-|TRBV4-1|17
CASSQVLSTADNYGYTF
>-|TRBV25-1|12
CASSTKGEKLFF
>-|TRBV4-1|13
CASSQRGGSEQYF
>TRBD1|TRBV5-4|15
CASSTGTDPNQPQHF
>TRBD1|TRBV7-2|15
CASSPPGQGNNEQFF
>-|TRBV6-5|13
CASSYNSNQPQHF
>-|TRBV7-8|15
CASSPGGGSNQPQHF
>-|TRBV19|12
CASRGANTEAFF
>-|TRBV7-2|13
CASSLAQGNTIYF
>-|TRBV27|12
CASRGALYEQYF
>TRBD2|TRBV5-6|16
CASSPVIAGGLNEQFF
>-|TRBV6-2/TRBV6-3|15
CASSIGWDTKNIQYF
>-|TRBV5-8|15
CASSSTQGPFRPQHF
>-|TRBV18|16
CASSQSVGTTGNTIYF
>-|TRBV7-2|13
CASSLQGSGTQYF
>TRBD1|TRBV7-9|16
CASSRTGGFGANVLTF
>-|TRBV27|16
CASRQDLPNLNTEAFF
>-|TRBV27|13
CASTAGGSHEQFF
>-|TRBV3-1/TRBV3-2|13
CASSPGGGTEAFF
>TRBD2|TRBV11-2|13
CASSLRRGNEQFF
>-|TRBV5-4|15
CASSYGGSSGNTIYF
>TRBD1|TRBV28|16
CASSLLGTGNTGELFF
>TRBD1|TRBV5-1|15
CASSSTGPSYNEQFF
>-|TRBV5-4|13
CASSLEQGTEAFF
>TRBD2|TRBV4-2|16
CASSPWLAGDVGELFF
>TRBD2|TRBV27|15
CARRLAGDRTDTQYF
>-|TRBV3-1/TRBV3-2|16
CASSLKQGLGNTEAFF
>TRBD1|TRBV18|16
CASSPGDRGLGQPQHF
>-|TRBV29-1|14
CSGAGGGRDYEQYF
>-|TRBV12-3/TRBV12-4|13
CASSDRNSYEQYF
>TRBD2|TRBV7-2|17
CASSLDSGSLNTGELFF
>TRBD1|TRBV7-3|14
CASRETGGRGELFF
>TRBD2|TRBV18|17
CASSPSRLAGSTDTQYF
>-|TRBV7-8|15
CASSALEMGADTQYF
>TRBD1|TRBV6-6|16
CASSYSSTGGVWGYTF
>TRBD1|TRBV10-3|14
CAIRGQGMNTEAFF